Sequencing of this TCR beta chain was carried out in a study of T cells in narcolepsy. The V gene end was trimmed by 3 bases and the J gene end by 4 bases; junction bases not matched to a gene: 7. The germline gives CDR1 GTSNPN, CDR2 SVGIG (reference sequence). This CDR3 region has 14 residues. Measured with immunoSEQ multiplex PCR; TCRdb has only the in-frame clones, and not every one. The sample holds tens of thousands of clones, 92% seen once. The sequencing sample was made of CD45RA- memory CD4+ T cells from PBMCs. The chain combines TRBV30 with TRBJ2-3, with TRBD1 matching over 7 bases. The clonotype comes from a human donor with narcolepsy. CDR3 coding DNA: TGTGCCTGGAGAGAGACAGGGAGCTCAGATACGCAGTATTTT. Its translation is CAWRETGSSDTQYF.